These 16 T cell receptor beta chains came from one sample sequenced in a study of OX40 agonist ivuxolimab in advanced cancers. Repertoires were generated with immunoSEQ multiplex PCR, while TCRdb's copy carries only in-frame clones and drops some. Seen here are approximately 60,000 clones, around 84% observed once, and the top ten hold about 2.3%. Sequencing was performed on CD4+ or CD8+ T cells sorted from blood, taken in a trial of the OX40 agonist ivuxolimab. These receptors were taken from an adult with an advanced solid tumor such as melanoma, head and neck, liver or kidney cancer.

The J gene is TRBJ1-1, the V gene TRBV25-1, with D perhaps matching TRBD1 (5 bases). This CDR3 has 12 residues. V gave up 7 bases and J gave up 0 bases, with 6 bases separating them. Germline V gene data show CDR1 as MGHDK and CDR2 as SYGVNS. DNA for the CDR3: TGTGCCAGCATGGGGCTGAACACTGAAGCTTTCTTT. Translation: CASMGLNTEAFF.

V is TRBV25-1 and J is TRBJ1-2, with TRBD1 as a possible D gene (6 bases). CDR1 is MGHDK, CDR2 SYGVNS, per germline. Trimming stripped 1 base from V and 0 bases from J, with 18 bases between. This CDR3 contains 18 residues. The CDR3 DNA sequence: TGTGCCAGCAGTGAATTTGGGTCTGTGGGGGCGGCTAACTATGGCTACACCTTC. Amino acids: CASSEFGSVGAANYGYTF.

The chain uses TRBV13 and TRBJ2-3; no clear D gene. Germline values: CDR1 PRHDT, CDR2 FYEKMQ (reference sequence). The CDR3 consists of 18 residues. Trimming stripped 4 bases from V and 1 base from J, with 21 bases between. CDR3 in DNA: TGTGCCAGCAGCTATCCCGTGGGCCTTGATGAAGGCACAGATACGCAGTATTTT. This encodes CASSYPVGLDEGTDTQYF.

The chain has TRBV29-1 and TRBJ1-1; no definite D call. The V and J ends lost 4 bases and 3 bases respectively, with 15 bases between them. CDR3 size: 14 residues. Germline CDR1 SQVTM, CDR2 ANQGSEA. This CDR3 reads CSVGPPVAYTEAFF. In nucleotides, the CDR3 is TGCAGCGTTGGCCCCCCCGTGGCTTACACTGAAGCTTTCTTT.

This chain connects TRBV11-3 to TRBJ2-7; TRBD2 aligns across 7 bases. The CDR3 runs 15 residues. Germline CDR1 SGHNT, CDR2 YENEEA. V gave up 3 bases and J gave up 0 bases; unmatched junction bases: 5. The CDR3 nucleotides are TGTGCCAGCAGCTTCGGACTAGTCCTCTCCTACGAGCAGTACTTC. Translation gives CASSFGLVLSYEQYF.

The chain is built from TRBV5-4 and TRBJ2-1; D may be TRBD2 (7 bases). The CDR3 runs to 16 residues. The germline V gene has CDR1 SGHNT and CDR2 YYREEE (reference sequence). The germline V and J ends were trimmed by 0 bases and 4 bases, with 14 bases remaining between them. The CDR3 DNA is TGTGCCAGCAGCTTGGGAGGGGGGGATGGTTACAATGAGCAGTTCTTC. Translated: CASSLGGGDGYNEQFF.

Sample share makes this clone medium-sized (0.01 to 0.1%). This sequence joins TRBV29-1 and TRBJ1-4, with D possibly being TRBD1 (6 bases). V gave up 4 bases and J gave up 2 bases, with 8 bases separating them. Per germline, CDR1 SQVTM and CDR2 ANQGSEA. CDR3 length equals 13 residues. CDR3 sequence (DNA): TGCAGCGTTGTAGGGGGGACTAATGAAAAACTGTTTTTT. Encoded protein: CSVVGGTNEKLFF.

V and J are TRBV9 and TRBJ2-1; 9 bases agree with TRBD1. J was trimmed by 7 bases and V by 0 bases; bases with no gene match: 2. CDR1 SGDLS and CDR2 YYNGEE come from the germline V gene. This CDR3 contains 14 residues. The CDR3 region is CASSVVGTGNEQFF. Written as DNA, the CDR3 is TGTGCCAGCAGCGTAGTTGGGACAGGGAATGAGCAGTTCTTC. The entire variable domain, with the rest obtained from reference TRBV9 and TRBJ2-1, is as follows: DSGVTQTPKHLITATGQRVTLRCSPRSGDLSVYWYQQSLDQGLQFLIQYYNGEERAKGNILERFSAQQFPDLHSELNLSSLELGDSALYFCASSVVGTGNEQFFGPGTRLTVL.

V is TRBV29-1 and J is TRBJ1-1, with D possibly TRBD1 on 6 matching bases. Germline CDR1 and CDR2: SQVTM and ANQGSEA. Trimming removed 5 bases from V and 4 bases from J, with 20 bases in between. This CDR3 spans 15 amino acids. In nucleotides, the CDR3 is TGCAGCGTTATAGGGGGGGTCGGGTTTAGCACTGAAGCTTTCTTT. Its translation: CSVIGGVGFSTEAFF. Together with reference TRBV29-1 and TRBJ1-1, the CDR3 gives the full variable domain: SAVISQKPSRDICQRGTSLTIQCQVDSQVTMMFWYRQQPGQSLTLIATANQGSEATYESGFVIDKFPISRPNLTFSTLTVSNMSPEDSSIYLCSVIGGVGFSTEAFFGQGTRLTVV.

The V call is TRBV19, the J call TRBJ2-7; TRBD2 agrees at 7 bases. V shed 4 bases, J shed 6 bases, and the junction held 12 bases outside the gene matches. This CDR3 has 15 amino acids. Germline V lookup: CDR1 LNHDA, CDR2 SQIVND (reference sequence). The CDR3 bases are TGTGCCAGTAGTACCCGGGGAGGGAGGATCTCCGAGCAGTACTTC. Residues: CASSTRGGRISEQYF. Looking up the rest from reference TRBV19 and TRBJ2-7 gives the full variable domain: DGGITQSPKYLFRKEGQNVTLSCEQNLNHDAMYWYRQDPGQGLRLIYYSQIVNDFQKGDIAEGYSVSREKKESFPLTVTSAQKNPTAFYLCASSTRGGRISEQYFGPGTRLTVT.

The J gene is TRBJ2-6, the V gene TRBV6-5; TRBD1 is a possible D gene (5 bases). CDR3 size: 14 residues. Germline assignment: CDR1 MNHEY and CDR2 SVGAGI. Between the trimmed V and J ends, which lost 6 bases and 3 bases, there was a span of 9 bases. The DNA of the CDR3 is TGTGCCAGCAGGCCAGGGTATGGGGCCAACGTCCTGACTTTC. Its protein is CASRPGYGANVLTF.

The CDR3 DNA sequence: TGTGCCAGCCAGGAGACACTCTATTCACCCCTCCACTTT. Translating it yields CASQETLYSPLHF. The chain has TRBV6-7 and TRBJ1-6; no reliable D call. Being an ORF, TRBV6-7 has a function that is uncertain. The CDR3 has 13 amino acids. V lost 8 bases and J 8 bases, leaving 13 bases between the germline ends.

Points on this clone: At one end the junction does not follow the germline gene, possibly because of a read error. The V gene is TRBV7-9, the J gene TRBJ2-2; D not certain. CDR3 length equals 14 residues. The germline V gene encodes CDR1 SEHNR and CDR2 FQNEAQ (reference sequence). The CDR3 region has the DNA TGTGCCAGCAGCTGGACGGTGAACACCAGGGAGCTGTTTTTT. Protein product: CASSWTVNTRELFF.

This chain joins TRBV18 and TRBJ2-1; tentative D call: TRBD1 (6 bases). CDR3 length: 15 residues. From germline, CDR1 is KGHSH and CDR2 LQKENI. Trimming removed 2 bases at V and 2 bases at J, with 10 bases between. CDR3 sequence: CASSPNQGTYNEQFF. DNA for the CDR3: TGTGCCAGCTCACCAAACCAGGGGACCTACAATGAGCAGTTCTTC.

The chain couples TRBV5-5 to TRBJ1-1; TRBD1 agrees at 7 bases. There are 14 residues in the CDR3. J lost 3 bases, V lost 5 bases, and 7 bases had no gene match. CDR1 is SGHKS and CDR2 is YYEKEE in the germline V gene (reference sequence). The CDR3 loop is CASRGYRGYTEAFF. The CDR3 DNA is TGTGCCAGCAGGGGTTACAGGGGATACACTGAAGCTTTCTTT.

The CDR3 loop is CASSLVGQYEKLFF. The CDR3, as DNA: TGTGCCAGCAGCTTGGTGGGACAGTATGAAAAACTGTTTTTT. The chain employs TRBV11-2 and TRBJ1-4; 7 bases are shared with TRBD1. Trimming cost V 3 bases and J 6 bases; bases outside gene matches: 4. The length of the CDR3 is 14 residues. Germline values: CDR1 SGHAT, CDR2 FQNNGV.